The 20 T cell receptor beta chains given below trace back to one sample, sequenced in a study of blood T cell repertoires in COVID-19. Only in-frame clones appear in the TCRdb table, and some are missing; sequencing was by immunoSEQ multiplex PCR. The data show around 200,000 clones, with roughly 80% seen just once and around 5.4% held by the top ten. The sequencing sample was made of peripheral blood. The receptors here all came from a woman in her 40s with COVID-19, enrolled during active disease.

This chain links TRBV3-1 (or the pseudogene TRBV3-2) with TRBJ1-6; TRBD1 matches at 8 bases. CDR3 size: 16 residues. V was pared by 4 bases and J by 7 bases, with 9 bases of the junction left unmatched. From germline, CDR1 is LGHDT and CDR2 YNNKEL (reference sequence). CDR3 amino acids: CASSLRTGTINSPLHF. The CDR3 coding sequence is TGTGCCAGCAGCCTACGGACAGGGACTATAAATTCACCCCTCCACTTT.

The chain is built from TRBV20-1 and TRBJ2-5; 7 bases line up with TRBD2. The germline V gene has CDR1 DFQATT and CDR2 SNEGSKA (reference sequence). The CDR3 loop spans 14 amino acids. Trimming cost V 3 bases and J 2 bases; bases outside gene matches: 6. The CDR3 spells CSASSGGRQETQYF. CDR3 nucleotide sequence: TGCAGTGCTAGTTCAGGCGGGAGACAAGAGACCCAGTACTTC.

For this clone: Relative to the germline gene, one junction end is altered; a read error may explain this. This chain links TRBV5-4 with TRBJ2-1, with D possibly TRBD1 on 5 matching bases. Germline lookup yields CDR1 SGHNT and CDR2 YYREEE (reference sequence). The CDR3 totals 14 residues. The CDR3 DNA follows: TGTGCCAGCGGCTTGTTAGGGGCGTACAATGAGCAGTTCTTC. Its translation is CASGLLGAYNEQFF.

The V and J genes are TRBV10-1 and TRBJ2-1; TRBD2 aligns across 9 bases. This CDR3 comprises 14 residues. CDR1 and CDR2 (germline): WNHNN, SYGVQD (reference sequence). Trimming cost V 8 bases and J 10 bases; bases outside gene matches: 12. CDR3 coding DNA: TGCGCCAGCTCCGGGAGTAGCGGGAGAAGCGAGCAGTTCTTC. Translating gives CASSGSSGRSEQFF.

This chain connects TRBV30 to TRBJ2-7; TRBD2 agrees at 8 bases. Germline trimming cut 0 bases from V and 0 bases from J; bases unmatched to any gene: 7. CDR1 is GTSNPN, CDR2 SVGIG, per germline (reference sequence). CDR3 size: 16 residues. As DNA, the CDR3 is TGTGCCTGGAGTGTACCTAGCGGGCACCCCTCCTACGAGCAGTACTTC. It specifies CAWSVPSGHPSYEQYF.

This chain connects TRBV11-2 to TRBJ2-1; D unresolved. The germline gives CDR1 SGHAT, CDR2 FQNNGV. CDR3 length: 13 amino acids. Deletions cut 5 bases from V and 7 bases from J, with 12 bases between. CDR3 amino acids: CASSPRPRNEQFF. The DNA of the CDR3 is TGTGCCAGCAGCCCTAGACCGAGGAATGAGCAGTTCTTC.

The chain couples TRBV5-4 to TRBJ1-2; the D gene is possibly TRBD1 (6 bases). Germline V gives CDR1 SGHNT, CDR2 YYREEE (reference sequence). Trimming left V 5 bases short and J 3 bases short, with 14 bases between. This CDR3 has 14 amino acids. The DNA for the CDR3 is TGTGCCAGCAGAAACCGGGACACTTACTATGGCTACACCTTC. The encoded protein is CASRNRDTYYGYTF.

This clone was counted once. The rearrangement uses TRBV11-3 and TRBJ2-5; 10 nucleotides align to TRBD1. The V gene's germline CDR1 is SGHNT and CDR2 YENEEA. Germline trimming cut 5 bases from V and 1 base from J; bases unmatched to any gene: 7. This CDR3 contains 16 residues. CDR3 in DNA: TGTGCCAGCAGCCCAGGACAGGGGGACTTCCAAGAGACCCAGTACTTC. It translates to CASSPGQGDFQETQYF.

The V gene is TRBV4-1, the J gene TRBJ1-1; 8 positions agree with TRBD1. From germline, CDR1 is MGHRA and CDR2 YSYEKL. CDR3 length: 20 amino acids. J lost 0 bases, V lost 1 base, and 16 bases had no gene match. The CDR3 protein is CASSQGPLLRTGQMNTEAFF. CDR3 in DNA: TGCGCCAGCAGCCAAGGGCCGCTACTAAGGACAGGGCAAATGAACACTGAAGCTTTCTTT.

The rearrangement uses TRBV5-1 and TRBJ1-4; TRBD1 matches at 7 bases. CDR1 and CDR2 from the germline V gene are SGHRS and YFSETQ. The CDR3 has 16 residues. The V segment lost 0 bases and the J segment 2 bases; nucleotides outside the gene matches: 4. The CDR3 spells CASSLDPTGTNEKLFF. CDR3 nucleotide sequence: TGCGCCAGCAGCTTGGATCCGACAGGGACTAATGAAAAACTGTTTTTT.

This chain links TRBV10-3 with TRBJ1-1; 8 bases match TRBD1. Germline assignment: CDR1 ENHRY and CDR2 SYGVKD. This CDR3 has 13 amino acids. Losses at the gene ends were 6 bases for V and 1 base for J; bases not matched to a gene: 1. CDR3 region: CAIRGTGNTEAFF. CDR3 DNA: TGTGCCATCAGGGGGACAGGGAACACTGAAGCTTTCTTT.

The gene calls are TRBV5-1 and TRBJ1-3, with 7 bases that match TRBD1. The V segment lost 4 bases and the J segment 0 bases; nucleotides outside the gene matches: 7. Per the germline V gene, CDR1 is SGHRS and CDR2 is YFSETQ. The CDR3 sequence is 16 residues long. The CDR3 protein is CASSPGGQFSGNTIYF. CDR3 in DNA: TGCGCCAGCAGCCCCGGGGGACAGTTCTCTGGAAACACCATATATTTT.

The V gene is TRBV4-2, the J gene TRBJ2-4, with D possibly being TRBD2 (5 bases). This CDR3 has 16 residues. V lost 0 bases, J lost 0 bases, and 9 bases lay in between. CDR1 is LGHNA and CDR2 is YNFKEQ in the germline V gene. The CDR3 DNA is TGTGCCAGCAGCCAAGAGTCTCGGGGAGCCAAAAACATTCAGTACTTC. Amino acids: CASSQESRGAKNIQYF.

With respect to this clone: Other DNA sequences in this sample translate to the same CDR3. The chain combines TRBV25-1 with TRBJ2-7; D gene unclear. Germline V gene lookup returns CDR1 MGHDK and CDR2 SYGVNS. V dropped 3 bases and J dropped 2 bases, with 2 bases sitting between them. This CDR3 has 11 amino acids. CDR3 sequence: CASSDTYEQYF. The DNA of the CDR3 is TGTGCCAGCAGTGATACCTACGAGCAGTACTTC.

The chain employs TRBV29-1 and TRBJ1-2, with D maybe TRBD1 (5 bases). The germline V gene encodes CDR1 SQVTM and CDR2 ANQGSEA. Deletions cut 2 bases from V and 4 bases from J, with 14 bases between. The CDR3 contains 14 residues. The CDR3 DNA is TGCAGCGTTGAATTGGGCTCGGGGGGCTATGGCTACACCTTC. Residues: CSVELGSGGYGYTF.

CDR3 nucleotide sequence: TGTGCCAGCAGTTTGTCTGGTACTTTCCAAGAGACCCAGTACTTC. It is translated as CASSLSGTFQETQYF. The chain links TRBV2 to TRBJ2-5, with unresolved D. The V gene lost 5 bases and the J gene lost 1 base, with 14 bases spanning the gap. Germline V gene sequence: CDR1 SNHLY, CDR2 FYNNEI. The CDR3 has 15 residues. Filled out from reference TRBV2 and TRBJ2-5, the complete variable domain reads EPEVTQTPSHQVTQMGQEVILRCVPISNHLYFYWYRQILGQKVEFLVSFYNNEISEKSEIFDDQFSVERPDGSNFTLKIRSTKLEDSAMYFCASSLSGTFQETQYFGPGTRLLVL.

The rearrangement uses TRBV4-1 and TRBJ2-6; perhaps TRBD1 as D (6 bases). Germline CDR1 reads MGHRA; CDR2 reads YSYEKL. CDR3 length equals 18 residues. V lost 4 bases and J 2 bases, leaving 18 bases between the germline ends. This CDR3 reads CASSPETTGSAGANVLTF. CDR3 nucleotides: TGCGCCAGCAGCCCAGAGACGACAGGATCAGCTGGGGCCAACGTCCTGACTTTC.

The CDR3 loop reads CAIIVRQVGNYGYTF. CDR3 DNA sequence: TGTGCCATAATAGTAAGACAGGTGGGAAACTATGGCTACACCTTC. The chain has TRBV6-5 and TRBJ1-2, with D possibly being TRBD1 (6 bases). CDR1 and CDR2 (germline): MNHEY, SVGAGI. CDR3 size: 15 residues. The V and J ends lost 10 bases and 2 bases respectively, with 20 bases between them.

This clone was recorded once. The rearrangement links TRBV11-3 to TRBJ2-1; 7 positions match TRBD2. The CDR3 is made up of 16 amino acids. The ends lost 5 bases at V and 5 bases at J; junction bases unmatched: 12. From germline, CDR1 is SGHNT and CDR2 YENEEA. CDR3 sequence reads: CASSAVQSSGNNEQFF. In nucleotides, the CDR3 is TGTGCCAGCAGCGCCGTTCAGTCTAGCGGCAACAATGAGCAGTTCTTC.

This chain links TRBV27 with TRBJ1-4, with D tentatively TRBD1 (5 bases). V was cut by 5 bases and J by 2 bases, with 9 bases left in between. The CDR3 has 14 residues. The V gene's germline CDR1 is MNHEY and CDR2 SMNVEV (reference sequence). The CDR3: CASSGAATNEKLFF. The CDR3 nucleotides read TGTGCCAGCAGTGGGGCCGCCACTAATGAAAAACTGTTTTTT.